A single sample gave rise to the 13 T cell receptor beta chains below, sequenced in a study of Graves' ophthalmopathy and Graves' hyperthyroidism. RNA transcripts were the template, and TCR beta CDR3 regions were amplified from them. HTBI-primed first-round RT-PCR preceded second-round multiplex PCR. MiXCR was run by TCRdb on the multiplex PCR reads, yielding one entry per CDR3 protein. Here the sample spans 900,000 to 1,200,000 distinct CDR3 sequences, roughly 35% being singletons. The sample comprised peripheral blood or thyroid tissue (not recorded which). All receptors come from an adult man with Graves' hyperthyroidism.

This clonotype turned up a few times. The chain employs TRBV9 and TRBJ1-1, with 10 nucleotides matching TRBD1. J was trimmed by 6 bases and V by 3 bases; bases with no gene match: 20. Germline-derived CDR1 and CDR2 are SGDLS and YYNGEE. The CDR3 loop spans 19 amino acids. In nucleotides, the CDR3 is TGTGCCAGCAGCGGACCCAACCCGACAGGGGGCGCCGGTTTCGCTGAAGCTTTCTTT. It encodes CASSGPNPTGGAGFAEAFF.

The sample holds many counts of this clonotype. V and J are TRBV29-1 and TRBJ2-2; D is perhaps TRBD2 (7 bases). Between the trimmed V and J ends, which lost 6 bases and 7 bases, there was a span of 21 bases. This CDR3 region has 15 residues. Germline CDR1 is SQVTM and CDR2 is ANQGSEA. The chain's CDR3 is CSVPRRGGAGGELFF. In DNA, the CDR3 is TGCAGCGTACCGCGGAGGGGGGGCGCCGGCGGGGAGCTGTTTTTT.

In this sample, this clonotype turned up many times. The gene calls are TRBV29-1 and TRBJ2-7, with D maybe TRBD1 (6 bases). The CDR3 is 13 amino acids. Looked up from germline, CDR1 is SQVTM and CDR2 is ANQGSEA. The V end lost 4 bases, the J end lost 5 bases, and 15 bases lay between the germline ends. The CDR3 loop is CSVAPRTVDEQYF. The CDR3 nucleotides are TGCAGCGTTGCACCTCGGACAGTAGACGAGCAGTACTTC.

The CDR3 here is CASSRTSGSYNSPLHF. DNA for the CDR3: TGTGCCAGCAGTCGGACTAGCGGGAGTTATAATTCACCCCTCCACTTT. The gene calls are TRBV9 and TRBJ1-6; no definite D call. The CDR3 sequence is 16 residues long. CDR1 and CDR2 from the germline V gene are SGDLS and YYNGEE. The V end lost 5 bases, the J end lost 4 bases, and 16 bases lay between the germline ends.

The J gene is TRBJ1-1, the V gene TRBV7-3; D is possibly TRBD1 (5 bases). This CDR3 has 13 residues. Per the germline V gene, CDR1 is SGHTA and CDR2 is FQGTGA. V shed 6 bases and J shed 4 bases, with 12 bases lying between them. CDR3 loop: CASRRDAVTEAFF. The CDR3 bases are TGTGCCAGCAGAAGGGACGCCGTCACTGAAGCTTTCTTT.

J is TRBJ2-7 and V is TRBV10-3; D assignment may be TRBD1 or TRBD2 (6 bases each). The CDR3 totals 15 residues. Per germline, CDR1 ENHRY and CDR2 SYGVKD. The germline V and J ends were trimmed by 0 bases and 1 base, with 10 bases remaining between them. The CDR3 here is CAISESRGRSYEQYF. The DNA for the CDR3 is TGTGCCATCAGTGAGTCGAGGGGGAGGTCCTACGAGCAGTACTTC.

This clonotype was recorded many times. This rearrangement joins TRBV7-9 to TRBJ2-3; D remains unclear. Per germline, CDR1 SEHNR and CDR2 FQNEAQ (reference sequence). Trimming stripped 5 bases from V and 2 bases from J, with 5 bases between. This CDR3 contains 12 residues. The CDR3 DNA is TGTGCCAGCAGCACACACACAGATACGCAGTATTTT. As protein: CASSTHTDTQYF.

DNA of the CDR3: TGCGCCAGCAGCCAAGATTTCAGAAGTACAGGGGAGTACTTC. It encodes CASSQDFRSTGEYF. The genes are TRBV4-3 and TRBJ2-7; 7 nucleotides align to TRBD1. This CDR3 is 14 amino acids long. Trimming removed 0 bases from V and 11 bases from J; junction bases left unmatched: 10. CDR1 and CDR2 (germline): LGHNA, YSLEER.

In its sample, this clonotype was seen a few times. The genes are TRBV11-2 and TRBJ2-5; D not certain. There are 15 residues in the CDR3. Germline V gene sequence: CDR1 SGHAT, CDR2 FQNNGV. Trimming cost V 4 bases and J 2 bases, with 14 bases left between them. CDR3 sequence reads: CASSSDSRFQETQYF. In nucleotides, the CDR3 is TGTGCCAGCAGCTCCGATTCTAGATTTCAAGAGACCCAGTACTTC.

This clonotype was seen ten or more times. The chain links TRBV29-1 to TRBJ1-5; 8 positions agree with TRBD1. Trimming took 7 bases from V and 5 from J; bases not matched to a gene: 7. The CDR3 extends over 13 amino acids. CDR1 SQVTM and CDR2 ANQGSEA come from the germline V gene. The CDR3 nucleotides are TGCAGCGCAGGGGCAGGGGGCGATCAGCCCCAGCATTTT. It is translated as CSAGAGGDQPQHF.

The rearrangement links TRBV10-3 to TRBJ2-7, with 14 bases matching TRBD2. The CDR3 is 20 residues long. J lost 0 bases, V lost 5 bases, and 15 bases had no gene match. Germline values: CDR1 ENHRY, CDR2 SYGVKD. Here the CDR3 reads CAISNSPGLAGEGSSYEQYF. In DNA form, the CDR3 reads TGTGCCATCAGTAATAGCCCGGGACTAGCGGGAGAGGGGAGCTCCTACGAGCAGTACTTC.

The chain is built from TRBV5-1 and TRBJ2-7; 8 bases are a match to TRBD1. Trimming removed 0 bases from V and 3 bases from J; junction bases left unmatched: 14. The CDR3 consists of 18 residues. CDR1 and CDR2 from the germline V gene are SGHRS and YFSETQ. The CDR3 DNA sequence: TGCGCCAGCAGCTTGGGGGGGACAGGAAGGGCTCTCGACTACGAGCAGTACTTC. Amino acids: CASSLGGTGRALDYEQYF.

This chain links TRBV7-2 with TRBJ2-5, with 15 bases matching TRBD2. The germline gives CDR1 SGHTA, CDR2 FQGNSA. The CDR3 extends over 17 amino acids. The V gene end was trimmed by 1 base and the J gene end by 5 bases; junction bases not matched to a gene: 5. The CDR3 region has the DNA TGTGCCAGCAGCTTAGGGGGACTAGCGGGGGGATTTGAGACCCAGTACTTC. It encodes CASSLGGLAGGFETQYF.